Given below is one T cell receptor (beta chain) in context. Germline V gives CDR1 SGHRS, CDR2 YFSETQ. With V trimmed by 7 bases and J by 6 bases, 22 bases remained unmatched. This CDR3 contains 19 residues. This specimen belongs to a study of blood T cell repertoires in COVID-19. On the study more broadly: Samples taken during acute and convalescent COVID-19 were collected in the United States, Italy and Spain. The analysed material was cDNA or gDNA that came from T cells, B-cell-depleted T cells, or PBMCs.

Per the study methods: Amplification of reference gene primers was used by the study to estimate nucleated cell counts. The method was immunoSEQ multiplex PCR; TCRdb's version includes in-frame clones alone and lacks a portion of them. V and J calls and clone size are those listed in that table; D and trimming were worked out from the DNA. Of 9,500 or so clones in the sample, 70% to 90% are singletons; the top ten hold around 6%. Material: peripheral blood. The receptor was derived from a human donor in a cohort sampled during active COVID-19. This chain connects TRBV5-1 to TRBJ2-3, with 11 positions matching TRBD1. CDR3 nucleotide sequence: TGCGCCAGCTCTCAAACCTGGCGCGGGACAGGGGGGTTCAGGGATACGCAGTATTTT. Translating gives CASSQTWRGTGGFRDTQYF.